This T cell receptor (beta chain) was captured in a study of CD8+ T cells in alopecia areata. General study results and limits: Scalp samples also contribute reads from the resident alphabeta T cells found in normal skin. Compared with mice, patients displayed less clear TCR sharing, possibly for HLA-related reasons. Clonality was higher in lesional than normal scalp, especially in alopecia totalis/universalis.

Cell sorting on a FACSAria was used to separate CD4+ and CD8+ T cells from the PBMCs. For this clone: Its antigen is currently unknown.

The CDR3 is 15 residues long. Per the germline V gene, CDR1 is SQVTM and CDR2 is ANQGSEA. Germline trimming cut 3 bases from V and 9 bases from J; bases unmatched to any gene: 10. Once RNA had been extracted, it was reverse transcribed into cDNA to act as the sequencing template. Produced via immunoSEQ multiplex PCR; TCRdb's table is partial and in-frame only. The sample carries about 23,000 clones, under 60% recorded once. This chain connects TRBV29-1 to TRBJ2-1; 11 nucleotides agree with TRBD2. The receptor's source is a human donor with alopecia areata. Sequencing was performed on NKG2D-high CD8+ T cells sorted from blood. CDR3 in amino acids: CSVDSLAGVYSEQFF. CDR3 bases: TGCAGCGTTGACTCACTAGCGGGAGTTTATAGTGAGCAGTTCTTC.